Shown below are 23 T cell receptor beta chains from a single sample sequenced in a study of identical twins. Each CDR3 protein is one row after TCRdb ran MiXCR on the 5' RACE reads. The profile shows 450,000 or so distinct CDR3 sequences, more than 13% of them singletons. These data also featured in a second study, about yellow fever vaccine responses in identical twins.

Sequencing input: CD4+ T cells sorted from blood. The receptor source for this set is a woman younger than 35 in good health.

The rearrangement links TRBV9 to TRBJ2-7, with D perhaps matching TRBD1 (6 bases). The V end was cut by 1 base, the J end by 6 bases, with 17 bases between. The CDR3 has 15 residues. Germline CDR1 and CDR2: SGDLS and YYNGEE. The CDR3: CASSVSDGGSGEQYF. In DNA, the CDR3 is TGTGCCAGCAGCGTATCCGATGGGGGCTCGGGCGAGCAGTACTTC. The full variable domain, its missing parts supplied by reference TRBV9 and TRBJ2-7, is DSGVTQTPKHLITATGQRVTLRCSPRSGDLSVYWYQQSLDQGLQFLIQYYNGEERAKGNILERFSAQQFPDLHSELNLSSLELGDSALYFCASSVSDGGSGEQYFGPGTRLTVT.

The chain uses TRBV12-3 or TRBV12-4 and TRBJ2-5, with a weak D call TRBD2 (5 bases). V lost 3 bases and J 2 bases, leaving 10 bases between the germline ends. This CDR3 contains 14 residues. The CDR3 region has the DNA TGTGCCAGCAGTTTTAGTCCGGGACAAGAGACCCAGTACTTC. Translating gives CASSFSPGQETQYF.

The V and J genes are TRBV7-2 and TRBJ1-1, with D maybe TRBD1 (6 bases). CDR1 and CDR2 (germline): SGHTA, FQGNSA. Trimming shortened V by 5 bases and J by 5 bases, and 15 bases separated the two germline ends. This CDR3 spans 14 amino acids. CDR3 in amino acids: CASSPREGGTEAFF. The CDR3 bases are TGTGCCAGCAGCCCAAGGGAGGGGGGTACTGAAGCTTTCTTT.

This clonotype occurred many times. V is TRBV6-5 and J is TRBJ2-5; 8 bases match TRBD2. Germline assignment: CDR1 MNHEY and CDR2 SVGAGI. The ends lost 4 bases at V and 5 bases at J; junction bases unmatched: 0. The CDR3 covers 12 residues. The CDR3 DNA reads TGTGCCAGCAGTTCGGGAGGGGAGACCCAGTACTTC. Amino acids: CASSSGGETQYF.

In its sample, this clonotype was seen a few times. This chain connects TRBV20-1 to TRBJ2-3, with TRBD2 matching over 9 bases. Germline V lookup: CDR1 DFQATT, CDR2 SNEGSKA (reference sequence). CDR3 length: 14 residues. Trimming removed 3 bases from V and 2 bases from J; junction bases left unmatched: 3. CDR3 loop: CSASAGGNTDTQYF. The CDR3 nucleotides read TGCAGTGCTAGTGCGGGGGGGAACACAGATACGCAGTATTTT.

This clonotype has a handful of counts. This rearrangement joins TRBV27 to TRBJ2-1, with 8 bases matching TRBD1. This CDR3 has 12 residues. J was trimmed by 14 bases and V by 3 bases; bases with no gene match: 6. Germline V gene data show CDR1 as MNHEY and CDR2 as SMNVEV (reference sequence). The CDR3 protein is CASSFRTGSEFF. CDR3 in DNA: TGTGCCAGCAGTTTTAGGACAGGGTCGGAGTTCTTC.

CDR3 protein: CASSLELSGGREQYF. In DNA, the CDR3 is TGTGCCAGCAGCTTAGAATTGTCGGGGGGGCGTGAGCAGTACTTC. V gene TRBV7-2 combines with J gene TRBJ2-7, with TRBD2 matching 8 bases. CDR1 and CDR2 from the germline V gene are SGHTA and FQGNSA. The V and J ends lost 1 base and 7 bases, in that order; junction bases with no gene match: 9. CDR3 length: 15 amino acids.

The CDR3 region is CSAWDSTLQYF. CDR3 sequence (DNA): TGCAGTGCTTGGGACTCCACGCTCCAGTATTTT. This sequence joins TRBV20-1 and TRBJ2-3; D may be TRBD2 (6 bases). Germline V gene data show CDR1 as DFQATT and CDR2 as SNEGSKA (reference sequence). The CDR3 is made up of 11 amino acids. Trimming removed 5 bases at V and 12 bases at J, with 15 bases between.

The chain uses TRBV5-6 and TRBJ2-3; 7 nucleotides agree with TRBD2. Germline V gives CDR1 SGHDT, CDR2 YYEEEE. This CDR3 region has 16 residues. V shed 5 bases, J shed 3 bases, and the junction held 12 bases outside the gene matches. The CDR3 bases are TGTGCCAGCAGAAAAATGGGCGGGGGTGAAACAGATACGCAGTATTTT. This gives the protein CASRKMGGGETDTQYF. Variable domain in full (rest from reference TRBV5-6 and TRBJ2-3): DAGVTQSPTHLIKTRGQQVTLRCSPKSGHDTVSWYQQALGQGPQFIFQYYEEEERQRGNFPDRFSGHQFPNYSSELNVNALLLGDSALYLCASRKMGGGETDTQYFGPGTRLTVL.

Comment on this clonotype: The junction differs from germline at one of its ends, possibly a read error. This chain joins TRBV5-1 and TRBJ2-2; perhaps TRBD2 as D (7 bases). This CDR3 spans 14 amino acids. Per germline, CDR1 SGHRS and CDR2 YFSETQ. In DNA form, the CDR3 reads TGCGCCAGCGGCTTCGGGGGGCTCAGTGGGGAGCTGTTTTTT. This translates into CASGFGGLSGELFF.

This clonotype turned up a few times. The CDR3 bases are TGTGCCAGCAGCTTAGTTCAAGAGCGGGGCTACACCTTC. Its protein product is CASSLVQERGYTF. The chain recombines TRBV7-9 with TRBJ1-2; D unresolved. This CDR3 contains 13 residues. Germline V CDR1 and CDR2: SEHNR, FQNEAQ (reference sequence). V dropped 1 base and J dropped 8 bases, with 11 bases sitting between them.

This clonotype was detected many times. The rearrangement links TRBV3-1 to TRBJ2-7, with 16 bases aligning to TRBD2. CDR1 and CDR2 from the germline V gene are LGHDT and YNNKEL (reference sequence). The CDR3 loop spans 16 amino acids. V was pared by 4 bases and J by 2 bases, with 2 bases of the junction left unmatched. Here the CDR3 DNA reads TGTGCCAGCAGCCGCGGGACTAGCGGGGGGGCCTACGAGCAGTACTTC. Amino acid sequence: CASSRGTSGGAYEQYF.

This clonotype showed up just a few times. The genes are TRBV20-1 and TRBJ2-7; 8 nucleotides match TRBD1. The CDR3 is 12 residues long. Germline values: CDR1 DFQATT, CDR2 SNEGSKA (reference sequence). The V gene end was trimmed by 5 bases and the J gene end by 6 bases; junction bases not matched to a gene: 6. CDR3 sequence (DNA): TGCAGTGCTGACCGGACAGGGCGCGAGCAGTACTTC. Translated: CSADRTGREQYF.

The chain employs TRBV6-1 and TRBJ2-3; D is perhaps TRBD1 (5 bases). The germline V gene encodes CDR1 MNHNS and CDR2 SASEGT. This CDR3 region has 15 residues. Between the trimmed V and J ends, which lost 6 bases and 3 bases, there was a span of 16 bases. The CDR3 spells CASSQLGKGTDTQYF. The CDR3 coding sequence is TGTGCCAGCAGCCAGCTAGGAAAGGGGACAGATACGCAGTATTTT.

V and J are TRBV5-1 and TRBJ1-2; TRBD1 agrees at 11 bases. Trimming cost V 4 bases and J 8 bases; bases outside gene matches: 10. Germline assignment: CDR1 SGHRS and CDR2 YFSETQ. The CDR3 is made up of 15 amino acids. CDR3 nucleotides: TGCGCCAGCAGCCCAGATGTGGACAGGGGGCGCGGCTACACCTTC. This sequence encodes CASSPDVDRGRGYTF.

In this sample, this clonotype turned up a few times. DNA for the CDR3: TGCGCCAGCAGCTACGGGACAGGAGTCCATGGCTACACCTTC. It translates to CASSYGTGVHGYTF. The chain links TRBV5-1 to TRBJ1-2; 8 bases match TRBD1. Per germline, CDR1 SGHRS and CDR2 YFSETQ. The J segment lost 6 bases and the V segment lost 3 bases, leaving 7 bases of the junction unmatched. The CDR3 contains 14 residues.

CDR3 nucleotides: TGCGCCAGCAGCCAAGACCAGCGGGGGGCCTTTTACAATGAGCAGTTCTTC. Protein sequence: CASSQDQRGAFYNEQFF. The chain is built from TRBV4-1 and TRBJ2-1; 9 bases match TRBD2. CDR1 is MGHRA, CDR2 YSYEKL, per germline. The CDR3 runs to 17 residues. Losses at the gene ends were 0 bases for V and 4 bases for J; bases not matched to a gene: 7.

The chain joins TRBV6-2 or TRBV6-3 to TRBJ2-2, with 12 bases aligning to TRBD1. This CDR3 is 14 amino acids long. Trimming at V came to 6 bases and at J to 6 bases, leaving 2 bases not matched to a gene. CDR1 is MNHEY and CDR2 is SVGEGT in the germline V gene. CDR3 protein: CASRGTGGPGELFF. The CDR3 DNA sequence: TGTGCCAGCAGAGGGACAGGGGGCCCCGGGGAGCTGTTTTTT.

This clonotype appeared a few times. The V gene is TRBV5-1, the J gene TRBJ2-2, with unresolved D. Between the trimmed V and J ends, which lost 0 bases and 2 bases, there was a span of 11 bases. From germline, CDR1 is SGHRS and CDR2 YFSETQ. This CDR3 contains 16 residues. CDR3 loop: CASSLGKNTNTGELFF. In DNA form, the CDR3 reads TGCGCCAGCAGCTTGGGAAAGAATACTAACACCGGGGAGCTGTTTTTT.

This clonotype was detected many times. The V gene is TRBV29-1, the J gene TRBJ2-6; the D is unclear. Per germline, CDR1 SQVTM and CDR2 ANQGSEA. The length of the CDR3 is 11 residues. V was pared by 7 bases and J by 4 bases, with 5 bases between. The CDR3 DNA is TGCAGCGGTTTGGGGGCCAACGTCCTGACTTTC. This sequence encodes CSGLGANVLTF.

This clonotype was seen a few times. V is TRBV3-1 and J is TRBJ1-4, with 8 bases fitting TRBD1. V was clipped by 3 bases and J by 7 bases; unmatched bases: 4. Germline V gene lookup returns CDR1 LGHDT and CDR2 YNNKEL (reference sequence). The CDR3 has 14 amino acids. The CDR3 nucleotides are TGTGCCAGCAGCCAGGCAGGGGGCAGTGAAAAACTGTTTTTT. Residues: CASSQAGGSEKLFF.

Written as DNA, the CDR3 is TGCAGTGCTAGAGGGGGAGATACGCAGTATTTT. Protein: CSARGGDTQYF. This chain links TRBV20-1 with TRBJ2-3; D ambiguous. V was cut by 1 base and J by 5 bases, with 4 bases left in between. Looked up from germline, CDR1 is DFQATT and CDR2 is SNEGSKA (reference sequence). This CDR3 has 11 amino acids.

This clonotype was counted a few times. The chain uses TRBV7-2 and TRBJ2-7; 13 bases align to TRBD2. From germline, CDR1 is SGHTA and CDR2 FQGNSA. The CDR3 contains 13 residues. Germline trimming cut 5 bases from V and 7 bases from J; bases unmatched to any gene: 2. This CDR3 is CASSEGLAGEQYF. In DNA form, the CDR3 reads TGTGCCAGCAGCGAGGGACTAGCGGGGGAGCAGTACTTC. Full variable domain (outside the CDR3, taken from reference TRBV7-2 and TRBJ2-7): GAGVSQSPSNKVTEKGKDVELRCDPISGHTALYWYRQSLGQGLEFLIYFQGNSAPDKSGLPSDRFSAERTGGSVSTLTIQRTQQEDSAVYLCASSEGLAGEQYFGPGTRLTVT.